This TCR beta chain was identified during a study of molecular identifiers for immune sequencing clone quantification. Study in general: RNA, taken in replicates from approximately 20,000 or 98,000 naive CD8 cells, was split five ways, with four sequenced. Points from the study as a whole: Under 1% of molecules in naive cells, but over 98% of effector molecules, belonged to clones above 20 RNA copies.

Sorting captured naive CD8 T cells as CD8+CD4-CCR7+CD45RA+. This clonotype has at least ten counts. Its cognate antigen is unknown. TCRdb itself ran the PCR reads through MiXCR, one entry per CDR3 protein. The table records 350,000 or so distinct CDR3 sequences, about a fifth of them present only once. The V end was cut by 6 bases, the J end by 6 bases, with 10 bases between. Germline CDR1 is SGHRS and CDR2 is YFSETQ. This CDR3 contains 11 residues. The sequenced sample consisted of naive CD8+ T cells from blood, with Jurkat cell RNA spiked in. The subset was: FACS-sorted CD8+CD4-CCR7+CD45RA+ naive T cells. The chain links TRBV5-1 to TRBJ2-7; weak D call: TRBD2 (6 bases). The receptor was derived from a human donor in good health. Some libraries in this study had Jurkat cell RNA spiked in. The DNA of the CDR3 is TGCGCCAGCACCCTGGGGGGCGAGCAGTACTTC. It encodes CASTLGGEQYF. The full variable domain, in which reference TRBV5-1 and TRBJ2-7 provide the parts outside the CDR3, is KAGVTQTPRYLIKTRGQQVTLSCSPISGHRSVSWYQQTPGQGLQFLFEYFSETQRNKGNFPGRFSGRQFSNSRSEMNVSTLELGDSALYLCASTLGGEQYFGPGTRLTVT.